The subject of this entry is one T cell receptor beta chain. Its antigen is still unknown. No per-base quality is available; no much larger clone lies one base away. This entry is derived from a study of shared clonotypes between healthy human individuals (dated by TCRdb to the early 2020s). Regarding the study in general: Three men and a couple of women, aged 18 to 49 years, made up the cohort. For each donor, three plates each were used for CD4 naive and CD4 memory, two plates were used for CD8 naive, and one plate was used for CD8 memory. To estimate repertoire size and how much clonotypes are shared between individuals, the study performed deep sequencing of blood TCR repertoires from 4 to 6 healthy adults. Different laboratories and diverse techniques were used to prepare libraries and sequence TCR repertoires, to increase sequencing depth and limit assay-specific biases. Between about 0.85 and 9.5 billion PBMCs per donor were obtained by leukapheresis. General findings and caveats noted by the study authors: Sampling was restricted to blood, and TCR repertoires in tissue are likely to differ from TCR repertoires in blood. Based on pairwise subsampling, the degree of clonotype sharing among donors was expected to be affected by sequencing depth. The small number of donors limited the genetic and exposure-history diversity represented. Sharing across a handful of donors was observed for roughly 5% of naive CD4, about 4% of naive CD8, 2% to 2.5% of memory CD4, and about 0.4% of memory CD8 clonotypes. Clonotypes shared by all four sorted-subset donors showed higher generation probabilities than non-shared clonotypes. Naive subsets generally had larger estimated clonotype richness than memory subsets. Even with the large sequencing depth, rarefaction of the sorted-subset datasets indicated that sequencing was incomplete.

TCR CDR3 regions were amplified from genomic DNA by multiplex PCR using the deep immunoSEQ assay. Extracted genomic DNA from each cell subset was distributed evenly across all wells of several immunoSEQ 96-well plates, and each plate was treated as a replicate. For sorted subsets, each replicate PCR was loaded with roughly 190 ng genomic DNA, equivalent to some 31,000 T cell genomes. Purified libraries were quantified with a Qubit 3.0 fluorometer, sized on a Bioanalyzer 2100, and re-quantified with the KAPA Library Quantification kit. Every immunoSEQ 96-well plate was sequenced on a dedicated single-read 150-cycle Illumina NextSeq 550 flow cell. In the paper's pipeline: Because only junctional sequences without quality scores were contained in the immunoSEQ output, filtering matching that applied to full-length reads could not be performed. Sequences were annotated with PyIR, a Python wrapper for IgBLAST v1.9, using IMGT germline references to assign V/J genes and CDR3. Reads were removed for weak V/J assignments (E-value above 1e-6), missing CDR3, stop codons, out-of-frame junctions, or ambiguous translated residues. A V3J clonotype was defined by an identical inferred V gene, J gene, and CDR3 amino acid sequence. To compute the percentage overlap between repertoires, the number of shared unique clonotypes was divided by the size of the smaller repertoire. Three approaches were used to assess repertoire richness: RTK rarefaction, the Chao1 estimator, and Recon v2.1 estimates of unobserved clonotypes. Generation probabilities were computed with OLGA for all TCRbeta clonotypes obtained by the gDNA method from a handful of donors. The table comes from immuneACCESS by way of TCRdb, which keeps in-frame sequences with V and J called. Part of the clones is missing from these tables; in studies checked, under half for an unresolved V gene and the rest for unknown reasons. V, J and clone size are those of that table, while D and trimming were read from the DNA. Here the sample has more than 500,000 clones; around 96% occur a single time. The ten largest clones represent around 0.066% of the sample.

Taken from the germline V gene, the CDR1 and CDR2 loops are SGHRS and YFSETQ. The CDR3, cysteine through phenylalanine, is 17 amino acids long. The DNA shown is the 51-base CDR3, in frame from base 1. V is clipped by 2 bases and J by 0 bases, and the sequence between their germline boundaries is 12 bases long. Healthy HIV-negative adults with no recently reported acute infections or vaccinations were included as donors. Every donor was a Caucasian adult residing in Nashville, Tennessee, USA. CD4+ T cells were enriched by magnetic negative selection; naive cells were then positively selected on CD45RA, and the negative fraction formed the memory subset. Blood was obtained by leukapheresis, after which PBMCs were separated by Ficoll-Histopaque density gradient centrifugation and cryopreserved in liquid nitrogen vapor phase. Purity and quantity of every magnetically sorted T cell population were checked by analytical flow cytometry. Genomic DNA was isolated from each sorted fraction and quantified by UV absorbance on a Nanodrop 2000c.

The receptor was derived from a woman aged 25 to 39 in good health. Sequencing input: naive CD4+ T cells sorted from blood. In the paper's terms, the cell subset or site label means: CD45RA+ positively selected. The rearrangement joined TRBV5-1 to TRBJ2-6; a tentative D match to TRBD2 spans 5 bases. The CDR3 region reads CASSLTAASSGANVLTF. The DNA sequence is given as TGCGCCAGCAGCTTAACAGCGGCCAGCTCTGGGGCCAACGTCCTGACTTTC.